This TCR beta chain was recorded in a study of T cells in tuberculosis. With V trimmed by 3 bases and J by 1 base, 14 bases remained unmatched. Germline V gene sequence: CDR1 SGHDT, CDR2 YYEEEE. The CDR3 is made up of 19 amino acids. Sequencing was performed with immunoSEQ multiplex PCR; in TCRdb, only in-frame clones are kept and a portion is missing. In the table there are tens of thousands of clones, nearly 95% of which are singletons. V and J are TRBV5-6 and TRBJ1-4; 8 nucleotides align to TRBD1. This TCR came from a donor aged 10-29 years with latent tuberculosis or without tuberculosis infection. Sequencing was carried out using PBMCs. CDR3 loop: CASSYYRGIVGETNEKLFF. CDR3 in DNA: TGTGCCAGCAGCTACTACAGGGGGATAGTTGGCGAAACTAATGAAAAACTGTTTTTT.